This TCR beta chain is drawn from a study of sequential checkpoint blockade in melanoma. Study in general: Patients were randomized 1:1 to nivolumab-then-ipilimumab or ipilimumab-then-nivolumab first-line. Both treatment sequences were followed by maintenance nivolumab.

The sample holds a few counts of this clone. Indicated treatment: randomized to nivolumab then ipilimumab (arm A) or the reverse (arm B). None of the patients previously received DNA-damaging chemotherapy. Sorted cells were live CD3+CD8+, lacking CD19 and CD56, from PBMCs. Data came from immunoSEQ multiplex PCR; TCRdb stores just in-frame clones and leaves some out. The sample holds some 26,000 clones, 60% to 80% seen once. This clonotype was sampled from a human donor with melanoma. Specimen: CD8+ T cells sorted from blood (inferred from file names), collected from a patient given nivolumab and ipilimumab in sequence.

CDR3 coding DNA: TGTGCCAGCAGTGACTCGAAAGGGGCGGATGGCTACACCTTC. Its translation: CASSDSKGADGYTF. The chain uses TRBV6-4 and TRBJ1-2, with D possibly TRBD1 on 5 matching bases. CDR3 length equals 14 residues. V was cut by 0 bases and J by 6 bases, with 11 bases left in between. Germline V gene data show CDR1 as MRHNA and CDR2 as SNTAGT.